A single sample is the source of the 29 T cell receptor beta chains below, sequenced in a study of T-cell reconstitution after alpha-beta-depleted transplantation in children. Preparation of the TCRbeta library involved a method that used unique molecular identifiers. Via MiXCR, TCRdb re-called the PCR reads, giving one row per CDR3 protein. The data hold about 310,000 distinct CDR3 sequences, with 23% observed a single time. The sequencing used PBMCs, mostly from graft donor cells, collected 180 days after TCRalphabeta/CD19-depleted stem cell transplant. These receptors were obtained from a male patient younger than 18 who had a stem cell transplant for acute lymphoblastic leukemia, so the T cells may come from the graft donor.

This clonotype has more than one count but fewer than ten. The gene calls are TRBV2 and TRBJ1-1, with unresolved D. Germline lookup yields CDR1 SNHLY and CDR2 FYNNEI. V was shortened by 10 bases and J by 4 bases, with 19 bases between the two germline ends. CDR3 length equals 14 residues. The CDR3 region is CANTFQAARTEAFF. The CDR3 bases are TGTGCCAACACGTTCCAGGCAGCACGCACTGAAGCTTTCTTT.

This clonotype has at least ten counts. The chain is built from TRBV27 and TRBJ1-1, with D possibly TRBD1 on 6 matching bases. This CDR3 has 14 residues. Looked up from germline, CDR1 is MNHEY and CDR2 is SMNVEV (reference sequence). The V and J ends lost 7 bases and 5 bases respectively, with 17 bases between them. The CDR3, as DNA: TGTGCCAGCACCATTAGGGGGGGCGTGACTGAAGCTTTCTTT. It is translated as CASTIRGGVTEAFF.

The CDR3 spells CASSLTSGGAKTQYF. The CDR3 nucleotides read TGCGCCAGCAGCTTGACCTCAGGGGGCGCCAAGACCCAGTACTTC. The chain uses TRBV5-1 and TRBJ2-5, with 8 bases lining up with TRBD1. Trimming cost V 1 base and J 6 bases; bases outside gene matches: 8. Germline values: CDR1 SGHRS, CDR2 YFSETQ. The CDR3 covers 15 residues.

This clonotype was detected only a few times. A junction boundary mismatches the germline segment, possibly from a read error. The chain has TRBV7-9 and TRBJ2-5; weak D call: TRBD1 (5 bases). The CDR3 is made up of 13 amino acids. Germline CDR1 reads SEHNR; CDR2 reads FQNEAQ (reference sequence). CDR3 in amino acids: CASRLGVGETQYF. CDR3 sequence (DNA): TGTGCCAGCAGGTTAGGGGTCGGGGAGACCCAGTACTTC. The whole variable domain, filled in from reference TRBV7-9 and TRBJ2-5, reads DTGVSQNPRHKITKRGQNVTFRCDPISEHNRLYWYRQTLGQGPEFLTYFQNEAQLEKSRLLSDRFSAERPKGSFSTLEIQRTEQGDSAMYLCASRLGVGETQYFGPGTRLLVL.

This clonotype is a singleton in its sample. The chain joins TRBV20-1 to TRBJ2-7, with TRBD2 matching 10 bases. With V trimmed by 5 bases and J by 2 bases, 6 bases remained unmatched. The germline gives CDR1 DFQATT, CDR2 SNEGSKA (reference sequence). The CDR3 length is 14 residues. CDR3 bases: TGCAGTGCTCTTAAGCGGGAGGGAACCTACGAGCAGTACTTC. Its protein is CSALKREGTYEQYF.

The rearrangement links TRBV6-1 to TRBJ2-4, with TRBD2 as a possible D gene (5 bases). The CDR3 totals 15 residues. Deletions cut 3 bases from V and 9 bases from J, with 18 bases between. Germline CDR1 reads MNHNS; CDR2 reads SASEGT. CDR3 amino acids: CASSDQETVGGIQYF. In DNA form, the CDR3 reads TGTGCCAGCAGTGACCAGGAGACGGTCGGAGGCATTCAGTACTTC.

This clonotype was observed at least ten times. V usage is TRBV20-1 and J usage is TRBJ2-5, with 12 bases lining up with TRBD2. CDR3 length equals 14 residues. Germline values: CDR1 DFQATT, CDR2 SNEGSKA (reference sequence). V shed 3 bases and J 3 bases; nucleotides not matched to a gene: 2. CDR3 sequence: CSARASGGEETQYF. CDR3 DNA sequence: TGCAGTGCTAGGGCTAGCGGGGGGGAAGAGACCCAGTACTTC.

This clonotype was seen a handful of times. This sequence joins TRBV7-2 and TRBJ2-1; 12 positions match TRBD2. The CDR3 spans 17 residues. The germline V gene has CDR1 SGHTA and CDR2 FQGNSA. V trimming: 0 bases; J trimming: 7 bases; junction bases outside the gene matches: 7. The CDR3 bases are TGTGCCAGCAGCTTAGCAACCCTAGCGGGAGGGTATAATGAGCAGTTCTTC. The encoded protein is CASSLATLAGGYNEQFF. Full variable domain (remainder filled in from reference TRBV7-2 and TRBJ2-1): GAGVSQSPSNKVTEKGKDVELRCDPISGHTALYWYRQSLGQGLEFLIYFQGNSAPDKSGLPSDRFSAERTGGSVSTLTIQRTQQEDSAVYLCASSLATLAGGYNEQFFGPGTRLTVL.

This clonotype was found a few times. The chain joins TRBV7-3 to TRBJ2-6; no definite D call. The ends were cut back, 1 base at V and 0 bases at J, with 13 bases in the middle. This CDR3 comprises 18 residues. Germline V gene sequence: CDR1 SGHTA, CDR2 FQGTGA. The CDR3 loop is CASSLRGLGSSGANVLTF. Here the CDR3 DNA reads TGTGCCAGCAGCTTAAGAGGCCTCGGTTCCTCTGGGGCCAACGTCCTGACTTTC.

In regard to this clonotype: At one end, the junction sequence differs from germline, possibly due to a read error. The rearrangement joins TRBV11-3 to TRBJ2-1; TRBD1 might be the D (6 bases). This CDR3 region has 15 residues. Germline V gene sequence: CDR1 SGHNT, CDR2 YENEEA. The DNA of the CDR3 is TGTGCCAACAGCTTGAGAGGGGGCTCCTACAATGAGCAGTTCTTC. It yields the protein CANSLRGGSYNEQFF.

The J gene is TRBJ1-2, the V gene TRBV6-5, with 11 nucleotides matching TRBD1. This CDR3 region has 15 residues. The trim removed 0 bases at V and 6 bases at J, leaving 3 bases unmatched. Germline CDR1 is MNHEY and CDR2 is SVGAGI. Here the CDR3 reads CASSYSPGQGDGYTF. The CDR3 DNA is TGTGCCAGCAGTTACTCACCGGGACAGGGGGATGGCTACACCTTC.

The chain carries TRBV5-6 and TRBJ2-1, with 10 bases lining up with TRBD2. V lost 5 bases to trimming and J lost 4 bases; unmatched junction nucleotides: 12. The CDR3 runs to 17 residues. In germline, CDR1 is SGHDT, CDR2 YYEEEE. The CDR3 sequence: CASSRGRAGGNYNEQFF. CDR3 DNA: TGTGCCAGCAGTCGGGGCCGAGCGGGAGGGAATTACAATGAGCAGTTCTTC. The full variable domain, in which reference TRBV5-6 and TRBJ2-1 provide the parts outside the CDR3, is DAGVTQSPTHLIKTRGQQVTLRCSPKSGHDTVSWYQQALGQGPQFIFQYYEEEERQRGNFPDRFSGHQFPNYSSELNVNALLLGDSALYLCASSRGRAGGNYNEQFFGPGTRLTVL.

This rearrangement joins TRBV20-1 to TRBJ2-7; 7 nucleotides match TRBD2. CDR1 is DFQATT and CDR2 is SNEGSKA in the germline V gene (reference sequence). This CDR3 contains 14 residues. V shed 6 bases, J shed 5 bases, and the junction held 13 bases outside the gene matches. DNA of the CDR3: TGCAGTGCGCGACCCACTGCGGGAGTGGACGAGCAGTACTTC. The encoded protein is CSARPTAGVDEQYF.

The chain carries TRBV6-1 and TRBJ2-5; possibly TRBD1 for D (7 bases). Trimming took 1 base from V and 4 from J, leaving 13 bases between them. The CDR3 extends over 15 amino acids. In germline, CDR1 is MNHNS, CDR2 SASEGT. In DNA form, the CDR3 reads TGTGCCAGCAGTGAAGTGACAGGGCGGGGAGAGACCCAGTACTTC. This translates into CASSEVTGRGETQYF.

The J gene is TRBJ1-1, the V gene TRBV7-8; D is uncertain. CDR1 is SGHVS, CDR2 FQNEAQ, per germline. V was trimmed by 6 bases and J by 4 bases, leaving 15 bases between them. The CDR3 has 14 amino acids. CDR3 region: CASSSSTLVTEAFF. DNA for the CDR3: TGTGCCAGCAGTTCAAGCACCCTGGTCACTGAAGCTTTCTTT.

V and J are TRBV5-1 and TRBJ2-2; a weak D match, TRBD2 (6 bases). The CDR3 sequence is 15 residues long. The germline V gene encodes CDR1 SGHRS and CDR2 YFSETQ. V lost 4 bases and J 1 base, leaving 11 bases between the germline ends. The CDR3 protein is CASSPGLENTGELFF. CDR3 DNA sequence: TGCGCCAGCAGCCCGGGACTGGAGAACACCGGGGAGCTGTTTTTT.

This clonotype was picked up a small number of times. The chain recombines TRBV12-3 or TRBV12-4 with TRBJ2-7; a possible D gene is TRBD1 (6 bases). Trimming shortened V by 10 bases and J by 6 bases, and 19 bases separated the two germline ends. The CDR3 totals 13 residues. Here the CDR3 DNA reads TGTGCCACCAGAAGAACAGGGCTGAGCGAGCAGTACTTC. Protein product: CATRRTGLSEQYF.

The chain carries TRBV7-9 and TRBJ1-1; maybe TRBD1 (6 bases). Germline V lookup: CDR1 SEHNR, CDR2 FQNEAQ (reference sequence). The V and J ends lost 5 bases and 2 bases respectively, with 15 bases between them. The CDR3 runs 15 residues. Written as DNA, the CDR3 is TGTGCCAGCAGCCTCAACAGGGAAATTAACACTGAAGCTTTCTTT. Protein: CASSLNREINTEAFF.

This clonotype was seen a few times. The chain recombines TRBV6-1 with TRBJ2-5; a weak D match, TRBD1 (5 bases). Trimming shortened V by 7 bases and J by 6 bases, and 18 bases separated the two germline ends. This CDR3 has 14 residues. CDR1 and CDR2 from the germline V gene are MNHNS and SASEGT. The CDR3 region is CASKLRAGLKTQYF. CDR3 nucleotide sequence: TGTGCCAGCAAACTCCGGGCAGGGCTTAAGACCCAGTACTTC.

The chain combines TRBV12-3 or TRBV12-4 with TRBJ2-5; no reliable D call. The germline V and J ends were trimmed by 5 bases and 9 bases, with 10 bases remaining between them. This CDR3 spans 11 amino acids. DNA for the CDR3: TGTGCCAGCAGTCTTTTATCGGCCCAGTACTTC. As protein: CASSLLSAQYF.

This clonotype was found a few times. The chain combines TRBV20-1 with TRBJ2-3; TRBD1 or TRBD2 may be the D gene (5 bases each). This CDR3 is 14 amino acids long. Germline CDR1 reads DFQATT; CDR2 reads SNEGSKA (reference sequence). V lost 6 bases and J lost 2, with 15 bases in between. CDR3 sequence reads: CSASRRGLTDTQYF. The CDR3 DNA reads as TGCAGTGCCAGCCGACGGGGCCTCACAGATACGCAGTATTTT.

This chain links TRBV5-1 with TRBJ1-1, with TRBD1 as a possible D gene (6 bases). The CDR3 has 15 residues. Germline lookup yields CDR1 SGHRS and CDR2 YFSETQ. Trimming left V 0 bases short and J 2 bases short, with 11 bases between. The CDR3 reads CASSLAPGGNTEAFF. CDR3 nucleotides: TGCGCCAGCAGCTTGGCCCCGGGGGGCAACACTGAAGCTTTCTTT.

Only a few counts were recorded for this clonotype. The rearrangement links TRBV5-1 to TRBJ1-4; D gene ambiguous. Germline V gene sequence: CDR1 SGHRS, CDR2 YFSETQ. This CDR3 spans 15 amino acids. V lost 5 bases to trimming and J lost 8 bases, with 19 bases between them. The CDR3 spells CASRDAMGATEKLFF. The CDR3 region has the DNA TGCGCCAGCAGGGACGCGATGGGCGCAACGGAAAAACTGTTTTTT.

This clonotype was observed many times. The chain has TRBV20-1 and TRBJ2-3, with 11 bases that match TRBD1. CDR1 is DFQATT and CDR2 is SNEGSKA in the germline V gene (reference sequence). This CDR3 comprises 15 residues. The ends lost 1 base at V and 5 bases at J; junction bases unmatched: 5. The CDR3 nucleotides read TGCAGTGCTAGAGTTGGGACAGGGGGACGAGATACGCAGTATTTT. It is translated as CSARVGTGGRDTQYF.

The CDR3 coding sequence is TGCGCCTGCCGTCGGGGGGCGACTGATGAGCAGTTCTTC. Translating gives CACRRGATDEQFF. The rearrangement joins TRBV5-1 to TRBJ2-1; D might be TRBD2 (7 bases). Germline V CDR1 and CDR2: SGHRS, YFSETQ. CDR3 size: 13 residues. Deletions cut 10 bases from V and 8 bases from J, with 19 bases between.

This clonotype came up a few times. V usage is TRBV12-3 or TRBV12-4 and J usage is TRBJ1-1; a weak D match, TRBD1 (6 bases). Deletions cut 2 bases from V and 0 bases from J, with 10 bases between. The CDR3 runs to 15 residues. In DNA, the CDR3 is TGTGCCAGCAGTTTACGCAGGGGCTTGAACACTGAAGCTTTCTTT. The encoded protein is CASSLRRGLNTEAFF.

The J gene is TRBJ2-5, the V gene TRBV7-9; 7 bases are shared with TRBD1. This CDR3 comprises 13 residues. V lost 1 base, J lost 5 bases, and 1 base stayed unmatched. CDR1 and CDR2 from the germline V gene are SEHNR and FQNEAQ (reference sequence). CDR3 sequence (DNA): TGTGCCAGCAGCTTAGTGACAGGGGAGACCCAGTACTTC. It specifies CASSLVTGETQYF.

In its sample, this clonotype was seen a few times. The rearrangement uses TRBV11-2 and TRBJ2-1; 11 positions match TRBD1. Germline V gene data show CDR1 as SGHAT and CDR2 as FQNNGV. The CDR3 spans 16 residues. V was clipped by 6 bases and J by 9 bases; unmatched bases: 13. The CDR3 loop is CASSSTGQGVSTEQFF. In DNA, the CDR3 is TGTGCCAGCAGTTCAACGGGACAGGGGGTGAGCACTGAGCAGTTCTTC.

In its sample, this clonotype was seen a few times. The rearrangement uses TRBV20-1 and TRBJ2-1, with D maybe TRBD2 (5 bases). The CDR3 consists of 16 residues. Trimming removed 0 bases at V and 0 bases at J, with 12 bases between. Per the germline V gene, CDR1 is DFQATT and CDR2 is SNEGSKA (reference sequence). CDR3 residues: CSARDGTGSSYNEQFF. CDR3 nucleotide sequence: TGCAGTGCTAGAGATGGAACGGGAAGCTCCTACAATGAGCAGTTCTTC.